The 17 T cell receptor beta chains given below trace back to one sample, sequenced in a study of graft-versus-host responses after intestinal transplantation. Method: immunoSEQ multiplex PCR; TCRdb's copy keeps in-frame clones and lacks some. In the table there are 75,000 to 100,000 clones, about 94% of which are singletons. Their recognized antigens are unknown. The sequences come from unstimulated CD4+ T cells sorted from spleen or lymph node cells, collected before intestinal transplant. Source of these receptors: a human donor who received an intestinal transplant.

Comment on this clone: At one end the junction does not follow the germline gene, possibly because of a read error. J is TRBJ2-5 and V is TRBV6-6; a possible D gene is TRBD1 (6 bases). This CDR3 has 14 amino acids. CDR1 and CDR2 from the germline V gene are MNHNY and SVGAGI (reference sequence). The CDR3 spells CACSYSHQGPTQYF. The CDR3, as DNA: TGTGCCTGCAGTTACTCCCATCAGGGGCCGACCCAGTACTTC.

V gene TRBV4-2 combines with J gene TRBJ2-7; TRBD1 agrees at 7 bases. With 4 bases clipped from V and 4 bases from J, the junction kept 10 bases outside the gene matches. The CDR3 spans 15 residues. CDR1 and CDR2 (germline): LGHNA, YNFKEQ. In DNA form, the CDR3 reads TGTGCCAGCAGCCCGCAGGGACAGCACACGTACGAGCAGTACTTC. Encoded protein: CASSPQGQHTYEQYF.

The genes are TRBV6-5 and TRBJ2-5; D possibly corresponds to TRBD1 (6 bases). Germline CDR1 MNHEY, CDR2 SVGAGI. The CDR3 has 14 residues. Trimming took off 0 bases at V and 5 bases at J, with 10 bases between the two ends. The CDR3: CASSYSGARETQYF. The DNA of the CDR3 is TGTGCCAGCAGTTACTCGGGGGCGAGGGAGACCCAGTACTTC.

This chain joins TRBV5-5 and TRBJ1-6; a weak D match, TRBD1 (5 bases). The CDR3 sequence is 14 residues long. Trimming shortened V by 3 bases and J by 6 bases, and 10 bases separated the two germline ends. Germline CDR1 reads SGHKS; CDR2 reads YYEKEE (reference sequence). The CDR3 DNA follows: TGTGCCAGCAGCTACACAGGCTTTAATTCACCCCTCCACTTT. Translated: CASSYTGFNSPLHF.

CDR3 DNA sequence: TGTGCCAGCAGCCAGACTTATAATTCACCCCTCCACTTT. Translated: CASSQTYNSPLHF. The rearrangement uses TRBV28 and TRBJ1-6; D not certain. V gave up 6 bases and J gave up 4 bases, with 7 bases separating them. The germline gives CDR1 MDHEN, CDR2 SYDVKM. The CDR3 runs to 13 residues.

This clone was seen once. This chain connects TRBV11-3 to TRBJ2-7; maybe TRBD2 (6 bases). The V and J ends lost 5 bases and 3 bases respectively, with 11 bases between them. This CDR3 is 13 amino acids long. Germline lookup yields CDR1 SGHNT and CDR2 YENEEA. As DNA, the CDR3 is TGTGCCAGCAGCCGTACGGGGGACTACGAGCAGTACTTC. Its protein product is CASSRTGDYEQYF.

The chain joins TRBV4-3 to TRBJ2-1; no firm D call. The length of the CDR3 is 16 residues. V lost 4 bases to trimming and J lost 4 bases, with 17 bases between them. The germline gives CDR1 LGHNA, CDR2 YSLEER. In DNA, the CDR3 is TGCGCCAGCAGCCCCATACACGACAACGAATACAATGAGCAGTTCTTC. It translates to CASSPIHDNEYNEQFF.

V is TRBV4-3 and J is TRBJ2-5, with D hard to call. The ends were cut back, 0 bases at V and 1 base at J, with 9 bases in the middle. The CDR3 is 15 residues long. In germline, CDR1 is LGHNA, CDR2 YSLEER. The CDR3 DNA sequence: TGCGCCAGCAGCCAAGAAGGAAGAGGCCAAGAGACCCAGTACTTC. This translates into CASSQEGRGQETQYF.

This rearrangement joins TRBV28 to TRBJ1-2, with D maybe TRBD1 (5 bases). The germline gives CDR1 MDHEN, CDR2 SYDVKM. The V end lost 7 bases, the J end lost 2 bases, and 14 bases lay between the germline ends. This CDR3 region has 14 residues. The CDR3 protein is CASKVQGPNYGYTF. In DNA, the CDR3 is TGTGCCAGCAAGGTTCAGGGCCCCAACTATGGCTACACCTTC.

This clone was seen just once. The chain is built from TRBV4-1 and TRBJ1-3; unclear D gene. Looked up from germline, CDR1 is MGHRA and CDR2 is YSYEKL. The CDR3 spans 19 residues. Trimming removed 4 bases from V and 0 bases from J, with 22 bases in between. This CDR3 reads CASSPLSPRYANSGNTIYF. For the CDR3, the DNA is TGCGCCAGCAGCCCGCTATCCCCCCGGTACGCTAACTCTGGAAACACCATATATTTT.

The chain couples TRBV6-6 to TRBJ2-2; D gene unclear. Germline V gene sequence: CDR1 MNHNY, CDR2 SVGAGI (reference sequence). The CDR3 is 12 residues long. Trimming left V 10 bases short and J 5 bases short, with 11 bases between. In DNA form, the CDR3 reads TGTGCCACCGGCAGCGTTACCGGGGAGCTGTTTTTT. Its protein is CATGSVTGELFF.

CDR3 region: CASSQGQGLVEQYF. CDR3 nucleotide sequence: TGTGCCAGCTCGCAGGGACAGGGGCTTGTCGAGCAGTACTTC. This sequence joins TRBV18 and TRBJ2-7; 10 nucleotides agree with TRBD1. The CDR3 sequence is 14 residues long. V shed 6 bases and J 6 bases; nucleotides not matched to a gene: 8. CDR1 is KGHSH, CDR2 LQKENI, per germline.

The gene calls are TRBV5-1 and TRBJ1-2; tentatively, D is TRBD1 (6 bases). CDR3 length equals 12 residues. CDR1 is SGHRS and CDR2 is YFSETQ in the germline V gene. V gave up 0 bases and J gave up 6 bases, with 6 bases separating them. Here the CDR3 reads CASSLGTDGYTF. The CDR3, as DNA: TGCGCCAGCAGCTTGGGGACAGATGGCTACACCTTC.

The chain uses TRBV27 and TRBJ1-2; D is uncertain. Germline values: CDR1 MNHEY, CDR2 SMNVEV (reference sequence). V lost 2 bases and J 7 bases, leaving 11 bases between the germline ends. This CDR3 is 13 amino acids long. The chain's CDR3 is CASSLSGVGGYTF. CDR3 in DNA: TGTGCCAGCAGTTTAAGCGGGGTAGGTGGCTACACCTTC.

J is TRBJ2-3 and V is TRBV28; possible D gene TRBD1, 5 bases. Germline V gene data show CDR1 as MDHEN and CDR2 as SYDVKM. The germline V and J ends were trimmed by 6 bases and 5 bases, with 15 bases remaining between them. This CDR3 region has 14 residues. CDR3 sequence reads: CASRGVFSIDTQYF. CDR3 nucleotide sequence: TGTGCCAGCAGAGGGGTTTTCTCTATAGATACGCAGTATTTT.

This chain connects TRBV7-9 to TRBJ2-1, with D possibly matching TRBD2 (6 bases). From germline, CDR1 is SEHNR and CDR2 FQNEAQ (reference sequence). The CDR3 has 17 residues. V was trimmed by 3 bases and J by 7 bases, leaving 22 bases between them. CDR3 nucleotides: TGTGCCAGCAGCTTGACCATCGGGACTCTAGATCGAAATGAGCAGTTCTTC. Protein: CASSLTIGTLDRNEQFF.

This chain connects TRBV6-1 to TRBJ1-3; D remains unclear. This CDR3 region has 17 residues. Germline-derived CDR1 and CDR2 are MNHNS and SASEGT. V was trimmed by 4 bases and J by 0 bases, leaving 16 bases between them. The CDR3 DNA sequence: TGTGCCAGCAGTGCACTAGGTTTCCAGATCTCTGGAAACACCATATATTTT. Its protein is CASSALGFQISGNTIYF.